A single sample gave rise to the 16 T cell receptor beta chains below, sequenced in a study of naive and memory T cell subsets. An equimolar mix of two oligonucleotides served as the beta constant-region primer for TRBC1 and TRBC2. TCRdb recomputed calls from the UMI-ligation and nested PCR reads with MiXCR, one row per CDR3 protein. The sample lists tens of thousands of distinct CDR3 sequences, around 13% occurring once. The sequenced sample consisted of central memory CD4+ T cells from blood. These receptors were taken from a human donor in good health.

This rearrangement joins TRBV5-5 to TRBJ1-2, with D tentatively TRBD1 (5 bases). Between the trimmed V and J ends, which lost 0 bases and 3 bases, there was a span of 9 bases. Germline V gene sequence: CDR1 SGHKS, CDR2 YYEKEE (reference sequence). The CDR3 consists of 14 residues. The CDR3, as DNA: TGTGCCAGCAGCTTGGGGGGACCGGACTATGGCTACACCTTC. It is translated as CASSLGGPDYGYTF. Using reference TRBV5-5 and TRBJ1-2 for the parts outside the CDR3, the full variable domain is DAGVTQSPTHLIKTRGQQVTLRCSPISGHKSVSWYQQVLGQGPQFIFQYYEKEERGRGNFPDRFSARQFPNYSSELNVNALLLGDSALYLCASSLGGPDYGYTFGSGTRLTVV.

The genes are TRBV7-9 and TRBJ2-7; maybe TRBD1 (6 bases). The CDR3 runs 16 residues. Germline V gene data show CDR1 as SEHNR and CDR2 as FQNEAQ (reference sequence). The V gene lost 5 bases and the J gene lost 2 bases, with 19 bases spanning the gap. The CDR3 coding sequence is TGTGCCAGCAGCCCAGGGGCTCGGACGTTGGCCTACGAGCAGTACTTC. Its protein product is CASSPGARTLAYEQYF.

This clonotype was counted only a few times. The chain carries TRBV10-3 and TRBJ2-1; D uncertain. CDR3 length equals 12 residues. The germline V gene encodes CDR1 ENHRY and CDR2 SYGVKD. Trimming left V 8 bases short and J 10 bases short, with 15 bases between. The CDR3 reads CAIGPMDGEQFF. The DNA for the CDR3 is TGTGCCATCGGGCCCATGGATGGAGAGCAGTTCTTC.

V gene TRBV12-5 combines with J gene TRBJ2-3, with D possibly being TRBD2 (5 bases). V was clipped by 6 bases and J by 1 base, with 8 bases between them. Germline V gives CDR1 LGHNT, CDR2 FRNRAP. The CDR3 is 13 residues long. The CDR3, as DNA: TGTGCTAGTGGCCGGGATGGCACAGATACGCAGTATTTT. Translated, it gives CASGRDGTDTQYF. The variable domain in full, completed from reference TRBV12-5 and TRBJ2-3, reads DARVTQTPRHKVTEMGQEVTMRCQPILGHNTVFWYRQTMMQGLELLAYFRNRAPLDDSGMPKDRFSAEMPDATLATLKIQPSEPRDSAVYFCASGRDGTDTQYFGPGTRLTVL.

This clonotype was recorded a few times. V is TRBV20-1 and J is TRBJ1-5; perhaps TRBD1 as D (5 bases). Germline CDR1 and CDR2: DFQATT and SNEGSKA (reference sequence). CDR3 size: 16 residues. Trimming pared 0 bases from V and 1 base from J, leaving 13 bases between. The chain's CDR3 is CSARDRPGPSNQPQHF. The CDR3 region has the DNA TGCAGTGCTAGAGATCGTCCAGGGCCAAGCAATCAGCCCCAGCATTTT.

CDR3: CSTRIAASTDTQYF. The CDR3 DNA is TGTTCAACCCGAATAGCAGCTAGCACAGATACGCAGTATTTT. The chain is built from TRBV14 and TRBJ2-3, with D unresolved. The CDR3 has 14 amino acids. Germline V gives CDR1 SGHDN, CDR2 FVKESK.

This clonotype was found many times. The V call is TRBV12-3 or TRBV12-4, the J call TRBJ2-3; the match to TRBD2 covers 14 bases. There are 18 residues in the CDR3. J lost 3 bases, V lost 6 bases, and 11 bases had no gene match. Written as DNA, the CDR3 is TGTGCCAGCAGCCGCACCACCGGGACTAGCGGGAGAACAGATACGCAGTATTTT. It codes for CASSRTTGTSGRTDTQYF.

The genes are TRBV7-2 and TRBJ2-3; the D gene is possibly TRBD1 (6 bases). Trimming cost V 3 bases and J 2 bases, with 12 bases left between them. CDR1 is SGHTA, CDR2 FQGNSA, per germline. This CDR3 is built from 15 residues. The CDR3 here is CASSLAPGDTDTQYF. The CDR3, as DNA: TGTGCCAGCAGCTTGGCCCCAGGGGACACAGATACGCAGTATTTT.

This clonotype came up many times. The V call is TRBV6-1, the J call TRBJ2-7; D is perhaps TRBD1 (5 bases). CDR1 is MNHNS, CDR2 SASEGT, per germline. The V end lost 6 bases, the J end lost 4 bases, and 16 bases lay between the germline ends. The CDR3 contains 14 residues. This CDR3 reads CASRSSYSGYEQYF. The CDR3 bases are TGTGCCAGCAGATCGTCCTACTCAGGGTACGAGCAGTACTTC.

V and J are TRBV7-8 and TRBJ2-7, with unresolved D. Trimming took 1 base from V and 9 from J, leaving 10 bases between them. This CDR3 spans 12 amino acids. CDR1 and CDR2 from the germline V gene are SGHVS and FQNEAQ. CDR3: CASSLGPDVQYF. The DNA for the CDR3 is TGTGCCAGCAGCTTAGGCCCGGACGTGCAGTACTTC. The variable domain in full, completed from reference TRBV7-8 and TRBJ2-7, reads GAGVSQSPRYKVAKRGQDVALRCDPISGHVSLFWYQQALGQGPEFLTYFQNEAQLDKSGLPSDRFFAERPEGSVSTLKIQRTQQEDSAVYLCASSLGPDVQYFGPGTRLTVT.

This clonotype was observed a handful of times. The chain links TRBV3-1 to TRBJ2-3; 11 nucleotides align to TRBD2. Trimming at V came to 3 bases and at J to 3 bases, leaving 5 bases not matched to a gene. The germline gives CDR1 LGHDT, CDR2 YNNKEL (reference sequence). The CDR3 covers 16 residues. The CDR3 sequence: CASSQRLAGPTDTQYF. The DNA for the CDR3 is TGTGCCAGCAGCCAGAGACTAGCGGGGCCTACAGATACGCAGTATTTT.

This chain links TRBV2 with TRBJ2-1; tentatively, D is TRBD1 (5 bases). Germline V CDR1 and CDR2: SNHLY, FYNNEI. This CDR3 is 15 amino acids long. The V end lost 6 bases, the J end lost 0 bases, and 12 bases lay between the germline ends. CDR3 protein: CASSVGQSSYNEQFF. In DNA form, the CDR3 reads TGTGCCAGCAGCGTGGGGCAGAGCTCCTACAATGAGCAGTTCTTC.

This clonotype was detected ten times or more. The rearrangement joins TRBV29-1 to TRBJ2-3, with D hard to call. The germline V gene encodes CDR1 SQVTM and CDR2 ANQGSEA. CDR3 length equals 12 residues. V was shortened by 1 base and J by 4 bases, with 6 bases between the two germline ends. DNA of the CDR3: TGCAGCGTTGAAGGCAGTTCAGATACGCAGTATTTT. Its protein is CSVEGSSDTQYF.

This clonotype was detected many times. The rearrangement joins TRBV5-1 to TRBJ2-5, with 7 bases that match TRBD1. The CDR3 spans 15 residues. The J segment lost 3 bases and the V segment lost 2 bases, leaving 7 bases of the junction unmatched. Germline V gives CDR1 SGHRS, CDR2 YFSETQ. CDR3 nucleotides: TGCGCCAGCAGCTTTCCGGGACAGCTGAAAGAGACCCAGTACTTC. This translates into CASSFPGQLKETQYF.

This clonotype was found a few times. CDR3 region: CSARRGSGRPRTSTDTQYF. The CDR3 coding sequence is TGCAGTGCGAGAAGAGGTAGCGGGAGGCCCCGTACTAGCACAGATACGCAGTATTTT. This chain joins TRBV20-1 and TRBJ2-3; 10 nucleotides line up with TRBD2. This CDR3 is 19 amino acids long. Per germline, CDR1 DFQATT and CDR2 SNEGSKA (reference sequence). J lost 0 bases, V lost 6 bases, and 18 bases had no gene match.

The V gene is TRBV20-1, the J gene TRBJ2-1, with unresolved D. This CDR3 comprises 14 residues. V lost 7 bases, J lost 11 bases, and 24 bases lay in between. Germline CDR1 DFQATT, CDR2 SNEGSKA (reference sequence). The CDR3, as DNA: TGCAGTGGCGAGAGTCTGGATCATGCAATGAAGCAGTTCTTC. It translates to CSGESLDHAMKQFF.